A single sample gave rise to the 25 T cell receptor beta chains below, sequenced in a study of shared clonotypes between healthy human individuals. Sequencing used immunoSEQ multiplex PCR; TCRdb keeps in-frame clones, though not all of them. This table holds fewer than 600,000 clones, 70% to 80% found once. Sequencing used PBMCs. The origin of the receptors is a woman in her thirties or forties in good health. Some clones in this sample may be carry-over from other donors' samples.

V gene TRBV15 combines with J gene TRBJ1-4; D uncertain. Germline CDR1 and CDR2: LNHNV and YYDKDF (reference sequence). This CDR3 region has 14 residues. V gave up 6 bases and J gave up 8 bases, with 16 bases separating them. CDR3 sequence reads: CATSSIVPYEKLFF. DNA for the CDR3: TGTGCCACCAGTTCAATTGTCCCCTACGAAAAACTGTTTTTT. The variable domain in full, completed from reference TRBV15 and TRBJ1-4, reads DAMVIQNPRYQVTQFGKPVTLSCSQTLNHNVMYWYQQKSSQAPKLLFHYYDKDFNNEADTPDNFQSRRPNTSFCFLDIRSPGLGDTAMYLCATSSIVPYEKLFFGSGTQLSVL.

The rearrangement joins TRBV2 to TRBJ2-5; perhaps TRBD2 as D (6 bases). Germline V CDR1 and CDR2: SNHLY, FYNNEI. V lost 2 bases, J lost 6 bases, and 16 bases lay in between. There are 15 residues in the CDR3. The CDR3 sequence is CASSELGGEVKTQYF. CDR3 bases: TGTGCCAGCAGTGAACTTGGTGGGGAGGTAAAGACCCAGTACTTC.

The CDR3 loop is CASSLAPGLAGLSYNEQFF. DNA of the CDR3: TGTGCCAGCAGCTTAGCTCCAGGACTAGCGGGACTCTCCTACAATGAGCAGTTCTTC. V gene TRBV7-6 combines with J gene TRBJ2-1; 12 nucleotides align to TRBD2. In germline, CDR1 is SGHVS, CDR2 FNYEAQ. This CDR3 comprises 19 residues. V dropped 0 bases and J dropped 0; count of bases not matched to a gene: 6.

The chain employs TRBV28 and TRBJ2-3; D may correspond to TRBD1 or TRBD2 (5 bases each). The CDR3 is made up of 14 amino acids. Per germline, CDR1 MDHEN and CDR2 SYDVKM. V lost 6 bases and J 4 bases, leaving 14 bases between the germline ends. CDR3 coding DNA: TGTGCCAGCAGCCTCATGGGGGTTCCAGATACGCAGTATTTT. This codes for CASSLMGVPDTQYF.

This rearrangement joins TRBV18 to TRBJ1-2; D gene uncertain. Germline lookup yields CDR1 KGHSH and CDR2 LQKENI. Deletions cut 6 bases from V and 0 bases from J, with 8 bases between. The length of the CDR3 is 13 residues. The CDR3 DNA reads as TGTGCCAGCTCCCCTCCGACTAACTATGGCTACACCTTC. It specifies CASSPPTNYGYTF.

This chain connects TRBV19 to TRBJ2-2; the D gene is possibly TRBD2 (6 bases). This CDR3 has 18 residues. The germline gives CDR1 LNHDA, CDR2 SQIVND (reference sequence). Trimming removed 0 bases at V and 2 bases at J, with 16 bases between. CDR3 sequence (DNA): TGTGCCAGTAGTATAGAGGGACTGGCGTCATATAACACCGGGGAGCTGTTTTTT. Residues: CASSIEGLASYNTGELFF.

The chain links TRBV29-1 to TRBJ1-5; tentative D call: TRBD1 (6 bases). Trimming left V 4 bases short and J 7 bases short, with 14 bases between. Germline V lookup: CDR1 SQVTM, CDR2 ANQGSEA. The CDR3 covers 13 residues. The DNA for the CDR3 is TGCAGCGTTGCCCCAGGGGAGCAACAGCCCCAGCATTTT. Translating it yields CSVAPGEQQPQHF.

The table lists this clone with many counts. This chain joins TRBV21-1 and TRBJ2-7; the D segment call TRBD2 is taken from the table without a DNA check. TRBV21-1 has pseudogene status. This CDR3 spans 16 amino acids. The CDR3 DNA sequence: TGTGCCAGCAGCAAAGAGACTAGTTTGCCTTCCTACGAGCAGTACTTC. This sequence encodes CASSKETSLPSYEQYF.

V and J are TRBV4-3 and TRBJ1-6; D call uncertain. Trimming removed 1 base from V and 9 bases from J, with 4 bases in between. CDR1 is LGHNA and CDR2 is YSLEER in the germline V gene. There are 12 residues in the CDR3. The CDR3 DNA sequence: TGCGCCAGCAGCCAAGTTGGTTCACCCCTCCACTTT. Translation gives CASSQVGSPLHF.

The CDR3 here is CASSLRAGFNYGYTF. DNA for the CDR3: TGCGCCAGCAGCTTGAGAGCAGGCTTCAACTATGGCTACACCTTC. V is TRBV5-1 and J is TRBJ1-2; D not resolved. CDR1 is SGHRS, CDR2 YFSETQ, per germline. This CDR3 comprises 15 residues. The germline V and J ends were trimmed by 1 base and 2 bases, with 12 bases remaining between them.

This clone was seen only once. The chain recombines TRBV4-3 with TRBJ2-2; possibly TRBD1 for D (5 bases). The germline gives CDR1 LGHNA, CDR2 YSLEER. The length of the CDR3 is 17 residues. Trimming left V 0 bases short and J 0 bases short, with 11 bases between. The chain's CDR3 is CASSQDRVRANTGELFF. The CDR3, as DNA: TGCGCCAGCAGCCAAGATCGGGTCAGGGCGAACACCGGGGAGCTGTTTTTT.

J is TRBJ2-2 and V is TRBV5-1; TRBD2 matches 12 bases. This CDR3 spans 17 amino acids. Germline lookup yields CDR1 SGHRS and CDR2 YFSETQ. Losses at the gene ends were 4 bases for V and 4 bases for J; bases not matched to a gene: 8. Here the CDR3 reads CASSNLAGGPGTGELFF. In DNA form, the CDR3 reads TGCGCCAGCAGCAACCTAGCGGGAGGGCCGGGCACCGGGGAGCTGTTTTTT.

Ten or more counts support this clone. The V gene is TRBV6-5, the J gene TRBJ2-1; D is possibly TRBD2 (6 bases). The ends were cut back, 10 bases at V and 3 bases at J, with 13 bases in the middle. Germline V gene data show CDR1 as MNHEY and CDR2 as SVGAGI. This CDR3 contains 13 residues. The CDR3: CATRRAYYNEQFF. The CDR3 DNA is TGTGCCACCAGGAGGGCTTACTACAATGAGCAGTTCTTC.

The chain uses TRBV7-2 and TRBJ2-7, with D possibly matching TRBD2 (5 bases). This CDR3 has 14 amino acids. Trimming removed 0 bases from V and 6 bases from J, with 12 bases in between. Germline V gene data show CDR1 as SGHTA and CDR2 as FQGNSA. The CDR3: CASSLALGSGEQYF. CDR3 DNA: TGTGCCAGCAGCTTAGCCCTAGGGAGCGGCGAGCAGTACTTC.

This clone was recorded once. V gene TRBV21-1 combines with J gene TRBJ2-3. TRBV21-1 is a documented pseudogene. The length of the CDR3 is 16 residues. CDR3 residues: CASSKKWIRGTDTQYF. The CDR3 bases are TGTGCCAGCAGCAAAAAGTGGATCCGTGGGACAGATACGCAGTATTTT.

This chain connects TRBV5-1 to TRBJ2-5; TRBD1 agrees at 9 bases. CDR1 is SGHRS, CDR2 YFSETQ, per germline. This CDR3 has 15 residues. The junction had 1 base not matched to a gene; V was cut back by 0 bases and J by 1 base. DNA for the CDR3: TGCGCCAGCAGCTTGGTGACAGGGGGCCAAGAGACCCAGTACTTC. Its protein is CASSLVTGGQETQYF.

This clone has just one count. A much more abundant neighbour one base away suggests this may be a read error. The same CDR3 arises from other DNA sequences in this sample as well. This sequence joins TRBV7-3 and TRBJ2-6; D ambiguous. The CDR3 consists of 15 residues. Per germline, CDR1 SGHTA and CDR2 FQGTGA. The germline V and J ends were trimmed by 2 bases and 1 base, with 6 bases remaining between them. The CDR3 loop reads CASSLVFSGANVLTF. Written as DNA, the CDR3 is TGTGCCAGCAGCTTAGTGTTTTCTGGGGCCAACGTCCTGACTTTC.

This clone was observed a few times. CDR3: CASSPSSGGSYEQYF. The CDR3 DNA sequence: TGTGCCAGCAGTCCCTCTAGCGGGGGATCCTACGAGCAGTACTTC. This chain connects TRBV27 to TRBJ2-7; 10 bases fit TRBD2. Germline CDR1 MNHEY, CDR2 SMNVEV (reference sequence). This CDR3 comprises 15 residues. Trimming removed 5 bases from V and 1 base from J; junction bases left unmatched: 5.

J is TRBJ2-2 and V is TRBV18; tentative D call: TRBD2 (5 bases). Germline V CDR1 and CDR2: KGHSH, LQKENI. The V and J ends lost 6 bases and 0 bases respectively, with 11 bases between them. The CDR3 has 15 residues. CDR3 amino acids: CASSRGAANTGELFF. CDR3 coding DNA: TGTGCCAGCTCTCGGGGAGCCGCGAACACCGGGGAGCTGTTTTTT. The full variable domain, in which reference TRBV18 and TRBJ2-2 provide the parts outside the CDR3, is NAGVMQNPRHLVRRRGQEARLRCSPMKGHSHVYWYRQLPEEGLKFMVYLQKENIIDESGMPKERFSAEFPKEGPSILRIQQVVRGDSAAYFCASSRGAANTGELFFGEGSRLTVL.

This clone was observed many times. The chain uses TRBV7-9 and TRBJ2-1; TRBD2 agrees at 8 bases. The V segment lost 5 bases and the J segment 8 bases; nucleotides outside the gene matches: 8. The germline V gene encodes CDR1 SEHNR and CDR2 FQNEAQ (reference sequence). The CDR3 length is 14 residues. For the CDR3, the DNA is TGTGCCAGCAGCACTAGCGGACCCAGGGATGAGCAGTTCTTC. Its translation is CASSTSGPRDEQFF.

CDR3 sequence (DNA): TGCGCCAGCAGCTTCCGGGGAGACAATGAGCAGTTCTTC. Translating it yields CASSFRGDNEQFF. This chain uses TRBV5-1 with TRBJ2-1, with D tentatively TRBD2 (5 bases). The CDR3 is made up of 13 amino acids. The germline V and J ends were trimmed by 2 bases and 5 bases, with 8 bases remaining between them. Germline loops: CDR1 SGHRS, CDR2 YFSETQ.

CDR3 coding DNA: TGTGCCAGCACTTACGGGGTTTCCTACGAGCAGTACTTC. Protein: CASTYGVSYEQYF. The gene calls are TRBV2 and TRBJ2-7, with D possibly being TRBD2 (5 bases). Germline V CDR1 and CDR2: SNHLY, FYNNEI. The V and J ends lost 7 bases and 1 base respectively, with 11 bases between them. The CDR3 is 13 amino acids. Supplemented by reference TRBV2 and TRBJ2-7, the full variable domain reads EPEVTQTPSHQVTQMGQEVILRCVPISNHLYFYWYRQILGQKVEFLVSFYNNEISEKSEIFDDQFSVERPDGSNFTLKIRSTKLEDSAMYFCASTYGVSYEQYFGPGTRLTVT.

The chain couples TRBV4-1 to TRBJ2-5; a weak D match, TRBD1 (5 bases). Trimming removed 1 base from V and 0 bases from J, with 6 bases in between. The CDR3 sequence is 14 residues long. The V gene's germline CDR1 is MGHRA and CDR2 YSYEKL. The DNA of the CDR3 is TGCGCCAGCAGCCAAGCAGGGAACCAAGAGACCCAGTACTTC. Protein: CASSQAGNQETQYF.

This clone has a single count. The chain employs TRBV7-9 and TRBJ1-1; D ambiguous. CDR3 length equals 13 residues. Germline V gives CDR1 SEHNR, CDR2 FQNEAQ (reference sequence). V was shortened by 6 bases and J by 1 base, with 9 bases between the two germline ends. This chain's CDR3 is CASSFTENTEAFF. The CDR3 nucleotides read TGTGCCAGCAGTTTTACAGAGAACACTGAAGCTTTCTTT.

This chain uses TRBV6-1 with TRBJ2-7; D gene ambiguous. Trimming cost V 5 bases and J 2 bases, with 13 bases left between them. Germline V gene data show CDR1 as MNHNS and CDR2 as SASEGT. The CDR3 has 14 amino acids. The CDR3: CASSSRTATYEQYF. The CDR3 nucleotides read TGTGCCAGCAGTTCACGGACCGCCACCTACGAGCAGTACTTC.